This T cell receptor beta chain comes out of a study of T cells in Graves' hyperthyroidism and ophthalmopathy. Diagnoses were made from clinical symptoms, serum measures (thyroxine and TRAb), thyroid ultrasound and orbital computed tomography. The table lists this clonotype with many counts. The V and J ends lost 0 bases and 6 bases respectively, with 12 bases between them. This CDR3 has 14 amino acids. CDR1 is SGHTA, CDR2 FQGNSA, per germline. TCR beta CDR3 regions were amplified from RNA transcripts. HTBI primers were used for first-round RT-PCR of the TCR CDR3. TCRdb reanalysed the multiplex PCR reads using MiXCR and keeps one entry per CDR3 protein. The top ten hold about 51% of the sample, which has a few hundred thousand distinct CDR3 sequences, about a sixth seen once.

Sequencing used blood. This receptor was identified in a woman aged 60-75 years with Graves' ophthalmopathy. The chain combines TRBV7-2 with TRBJ2-7, with TRBD2 as a possible D gene (6 bases). The CDR3 reads CASSLAGSSPEQYF. In nucleotides, the CDR3 is TGTGCCAGCAGCTTAGCCGGGAGCTCTCCCGAGCAGTACTTC.